This T cell receptor (beta chain) was documented in a study of neurological immune-mediated disorders. The cDNA was generated through 5'RACE incorporating 10-nucleotide random UMIs. Each CDR3 protein is one row after TCRdb ran MiXCR on the 5' RACE reads. The sample comprises tens of thousands of distinct CDR3 sequences, under 4.5% of which are singletons, and less than 3.5% rests with the top ten. Libraries used 2 million unsorted PBMCs kept frozen in RNAlater. Many counts were recorded for this clonotype. Trimming removed 2 bases from V and 5 bases from J; junction bases left unmatched: 6. The CDR3 loop spans 14 amino acids.

The sequence derives from a woman aged 50 to 65 with multiple sclerosis. The specimen sequenced was PBMCs. The chain links TRBV12-3 or TRBV12-4 to TRBJ2-7, with TRBD2 matching 7 bases. CDR3 coding DNA: TGTGCCAGCAGTTTAACTCCGGGAGGCAACGAGCAGTACTTC. This codes for CASSLTPGGNEQYF.